The clone carrying this T cell receptor beta chain was seen at least ten times. Assembly of TCR beta libraries relied on iRepertoire HTBI primers together with Arm-PCR of CDR3 regions. TCRdb itself ran the multiplex PCR reads through MiXCR, one entry per CDR3 protein. The sample contains approximately 470,000 distinct CDR3 sequences, 20% of which appear only once. This sample's time point: persistent/refractory GD, antithyroid drugs over 5 years with positive TRAb. RNA extracted from PBMCs served as the sequencing template. This record comes from a study of regulatory T cells in long-lasting Graves disease. V was cut by 3 bases and J by 0 bases, with 9 bases left in between. From germline, CDR1 is SGHAT and CDR2 FQNNGV. This CDR3 contains 14 residues.

Sequenced material: peripheral blood mononuclear cells (PBMCs), taken when the disease was refractory, from a patient treated with antithyroid drugs. J is TRBJ2-7 and V is TRBV11-2; D is unresolved. This clonotype originated in a female donor with Graves disease. CDR3 residues: CASSLAVRSYEQYF. CDR3 bases: TGTGCCAGCAGCTTGGCAGTCCGCTCCTACGAGCAGTACTTC.